This T cell receptor (beta chain) was recorded in a study of blood T cell repertoires in COVID-19. Study-wide background: COVID-19 samples, acute and convalescent, were from the United States, Italy and Spain. The cDNA or gDNA used as material had been derived from T cells, B-cell-depleted T cells, or PBMCs.

As handled by the study authors: Using reference gene primer amplification, nucleated cell counts were estimated. Profiling relied on immunoSEQ multiplex PCR, and the TCRdb table lists in-frame clones only, not all of them. V, J and clone size are taken as reported in that table, and D and trimming were inferred from the DNA itself. The table lists over 85,000 clones, over 60% of them singletons. The CDR3 totals 12 residues. The germline V gene encodes CDR1 LNHDA and CDR2 SQIVND (reference sequence). V was shortened by 10 bases and J by 6 bases, with 15 bases between the two germline ends. The V call is TRBV19, the J call TRBJ1-2; perhaps TRBD1 as D (5 bases). The clonotype was recovered from a woman aged 80 or older with active or convalescent COVID-19. Sequencing input: peripheral blood. CDR3 protein: CAILGRGDGYTF. In DNA form, the CDR3 reads TGTGCCATTCTAGGGAGGGGAGATGGCTACACCTTC. The full variable domain, in which reference TRBV19 and TRBJ1-2 provide the parts outside the CDR3, is DGGITQSPKYLFRKEGQNVTLSCEQNLNHDAMYWYRQDPGQGLRLIYYSQIVNDFQKGDIAEGYSVSREKKESFPLTVTSAQKNPTAFYLCAILGRGDGYTFGSGTRLTVV.